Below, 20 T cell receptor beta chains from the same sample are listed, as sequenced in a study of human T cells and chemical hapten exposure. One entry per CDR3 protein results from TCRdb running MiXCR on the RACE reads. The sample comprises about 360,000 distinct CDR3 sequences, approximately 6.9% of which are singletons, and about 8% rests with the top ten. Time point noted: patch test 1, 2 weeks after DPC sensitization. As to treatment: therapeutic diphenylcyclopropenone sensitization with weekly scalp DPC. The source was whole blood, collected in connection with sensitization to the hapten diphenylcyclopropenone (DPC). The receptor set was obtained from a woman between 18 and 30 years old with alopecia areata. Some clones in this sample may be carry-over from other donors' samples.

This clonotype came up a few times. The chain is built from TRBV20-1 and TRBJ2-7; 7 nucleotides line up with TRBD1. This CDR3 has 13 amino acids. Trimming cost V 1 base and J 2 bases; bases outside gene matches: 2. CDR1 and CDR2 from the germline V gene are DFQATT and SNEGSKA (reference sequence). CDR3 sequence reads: CSARGGTAYEQYF. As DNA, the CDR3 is TGCAGTGCTAGAGGTGGGACAGCCTACGAGCAGTACTTC.

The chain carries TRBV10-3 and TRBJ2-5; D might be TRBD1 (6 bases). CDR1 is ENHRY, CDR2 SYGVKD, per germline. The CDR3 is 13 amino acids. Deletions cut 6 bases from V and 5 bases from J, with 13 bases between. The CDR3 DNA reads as TGTGCCATCAGCGCAGGGGCAGGCGAGACCCAGTACTTC. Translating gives CAISAGAGETQYF.

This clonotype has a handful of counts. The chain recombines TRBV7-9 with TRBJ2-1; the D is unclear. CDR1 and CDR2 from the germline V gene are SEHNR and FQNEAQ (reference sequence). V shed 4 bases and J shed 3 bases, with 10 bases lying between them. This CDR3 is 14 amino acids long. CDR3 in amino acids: CASSSDGRYNEQFF. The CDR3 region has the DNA TGTGCCAGCAGCTCCGACGGCCGCTACAATGAGCAGTTCTTC.

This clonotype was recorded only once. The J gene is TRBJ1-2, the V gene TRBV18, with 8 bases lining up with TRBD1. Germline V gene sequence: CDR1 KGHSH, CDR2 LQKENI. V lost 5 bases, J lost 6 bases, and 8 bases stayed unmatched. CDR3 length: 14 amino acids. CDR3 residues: CASSKATGQDGYTF. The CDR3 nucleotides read TGTGCCAGCTCAAAGGCTACGGGACAGGATGGCTACACCTTC.

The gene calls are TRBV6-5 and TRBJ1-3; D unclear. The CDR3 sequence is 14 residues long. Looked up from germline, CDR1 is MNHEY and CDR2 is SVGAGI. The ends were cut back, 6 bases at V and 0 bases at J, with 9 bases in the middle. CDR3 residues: CASRTAASGNTIYF. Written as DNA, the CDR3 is TGTGCCAGCAGAACCGCGGCCTCTGGAAACACCATATATTTT.

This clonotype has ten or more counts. The CDR3 loop reads CASIPGSPGANVLTF. The CDR3 DNA sequence: TGTGCCAGCATCCCAGGTTCTCCTGGGGCCAACGTCCTGACTTTC. The chain employs TRBV3-1 and TRBJ2-6, with unresolved D. The CDR3 loop spans 15 amino acids. The germline CDR1 and CDR2 sequences are LGHDT and YNNKEL (reference sequence). The germline V and J ends were trimmed by 7 bases and 2 bases, with 12 bases remaining between them.

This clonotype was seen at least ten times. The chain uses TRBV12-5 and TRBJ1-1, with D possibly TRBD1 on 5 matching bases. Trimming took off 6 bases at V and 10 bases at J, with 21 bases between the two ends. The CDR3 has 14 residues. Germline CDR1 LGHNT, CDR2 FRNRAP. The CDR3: CASGSDPGGFGAFF. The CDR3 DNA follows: TGTGCTAGTGGATCCGACCCGGGGGGGTTTGGAGCTTTCTTT.

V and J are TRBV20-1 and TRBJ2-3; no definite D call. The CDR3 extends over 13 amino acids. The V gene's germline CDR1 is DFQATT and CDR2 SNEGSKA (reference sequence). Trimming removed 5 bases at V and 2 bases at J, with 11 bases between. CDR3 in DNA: TGCAGTGCTCCGGGCCCTGCCACAGATACGCAGTATTTT. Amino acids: CSAPGPATDTQYF.

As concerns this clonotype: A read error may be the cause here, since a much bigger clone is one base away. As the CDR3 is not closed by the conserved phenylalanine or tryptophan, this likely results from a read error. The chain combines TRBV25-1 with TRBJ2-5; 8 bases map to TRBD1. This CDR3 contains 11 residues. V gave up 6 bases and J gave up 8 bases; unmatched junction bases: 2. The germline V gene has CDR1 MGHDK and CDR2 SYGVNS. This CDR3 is CASRDRVTQYL. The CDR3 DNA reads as TGTGCCAGCAGGGACAGGGTAACCCAGTACCTC.

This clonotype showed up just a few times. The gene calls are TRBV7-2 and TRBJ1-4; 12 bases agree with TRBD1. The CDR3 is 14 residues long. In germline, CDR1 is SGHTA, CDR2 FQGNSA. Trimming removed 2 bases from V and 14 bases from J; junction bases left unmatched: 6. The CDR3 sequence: CASSLWGTGGNLFF. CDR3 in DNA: TGTGCCAGCAGCTTATGGGGGACAGGGGGCAACCTGTTTTTT. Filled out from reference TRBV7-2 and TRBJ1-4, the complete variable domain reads GAGVSQSPSNKVTEKGKDVELRCDPISGHTALYWYRQSLGQGLEFLIYFQGNSAPDKSGLPSDRFSAERTGGSVSTLTIQRTQQEDSAVYLCASSLWGTGGNLFFGSGTQLSVL.

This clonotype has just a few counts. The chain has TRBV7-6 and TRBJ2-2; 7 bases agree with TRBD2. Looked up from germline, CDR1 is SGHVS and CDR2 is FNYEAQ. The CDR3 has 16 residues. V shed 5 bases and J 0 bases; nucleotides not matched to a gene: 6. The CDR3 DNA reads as TGTGCCAGCAGCCTCGGGGGAGGGACGAACACCGGGGAGCTGTTTTTT. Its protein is CASSLGGGTNTGELFF.

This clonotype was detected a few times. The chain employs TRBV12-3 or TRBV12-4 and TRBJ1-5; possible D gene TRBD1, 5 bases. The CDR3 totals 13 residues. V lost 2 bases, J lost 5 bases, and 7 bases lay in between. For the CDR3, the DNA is TGTGCCAGCAGTTTAATGGGACATCAGCCCCAGCATTTT. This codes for CASSLMGHQPQHF.

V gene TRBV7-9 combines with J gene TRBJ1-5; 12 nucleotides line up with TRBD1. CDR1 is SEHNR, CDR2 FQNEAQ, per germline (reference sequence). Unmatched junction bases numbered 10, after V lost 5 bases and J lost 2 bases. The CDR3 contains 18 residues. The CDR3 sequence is CASSTGTGGESGNQPQHF. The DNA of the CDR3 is TGTGCCAGCAGCACCGGGACAGGGGGCGAGAGTGGCAATCAGCCCCAGCATTTT.

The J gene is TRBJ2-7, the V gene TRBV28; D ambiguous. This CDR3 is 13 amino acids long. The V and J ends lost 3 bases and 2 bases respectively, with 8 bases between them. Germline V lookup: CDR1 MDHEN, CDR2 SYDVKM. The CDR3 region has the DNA TGTGCCAGCAGTTTCGGCGCCGCCTACGAGCAGTACTTC. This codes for CASSFGAAYEQYF.

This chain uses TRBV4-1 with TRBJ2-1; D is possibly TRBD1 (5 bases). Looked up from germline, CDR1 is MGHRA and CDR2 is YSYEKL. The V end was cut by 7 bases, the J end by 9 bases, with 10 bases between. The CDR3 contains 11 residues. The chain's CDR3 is CASTVGAEQFF. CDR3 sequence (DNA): TGCGCCAGCACCGTAGGGGCTGAGCAGTTCTTC.

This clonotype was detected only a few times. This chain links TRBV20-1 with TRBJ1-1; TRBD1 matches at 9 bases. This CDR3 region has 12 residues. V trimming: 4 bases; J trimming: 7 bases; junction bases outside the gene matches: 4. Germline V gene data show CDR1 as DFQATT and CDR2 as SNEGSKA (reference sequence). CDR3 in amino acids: CSAMDRGIEAFF. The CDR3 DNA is TGCAGTGCTATGGACAGGGGCATTGAAGCTTTCTTT.

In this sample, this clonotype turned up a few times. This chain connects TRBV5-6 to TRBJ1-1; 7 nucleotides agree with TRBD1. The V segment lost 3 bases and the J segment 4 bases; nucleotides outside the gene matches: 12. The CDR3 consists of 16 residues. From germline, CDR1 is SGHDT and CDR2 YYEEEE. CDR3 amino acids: CASSSLRGQGVTEAFF. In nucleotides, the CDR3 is TGTGCCAGCAGCTCCCTCAGGGGCCAGGGGGTCACTGAAGCTTTCTTT.

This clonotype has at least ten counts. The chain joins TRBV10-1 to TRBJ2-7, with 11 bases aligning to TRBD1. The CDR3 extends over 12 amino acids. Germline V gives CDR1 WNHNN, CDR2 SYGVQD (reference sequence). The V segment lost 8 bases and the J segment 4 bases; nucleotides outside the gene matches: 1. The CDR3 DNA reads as TGCGCCAGCCGGGACAGGGGGTACGAGCAGTACTTC. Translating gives CASRDRGYEQYF.

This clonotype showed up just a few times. The CDR3: CAISKASGGLSGANVLTF. For the CDR3, the DNA is TGTGCCATTTCGAAGGCTAGCGGGGGCCTCTCTGGGGCCAACGTCCTGACTTTC. The chain recombines TRBV10-3 with TRBJ2-6; 10 bases align to TRBD2. CDR1 and CDR2 (germline): ENHRY, SYGVKD. The junction had 11 bases not matched to a gene; V was cut back by 9 bases and J by 0 bases. The CDR3 sequence is 18 residues long.

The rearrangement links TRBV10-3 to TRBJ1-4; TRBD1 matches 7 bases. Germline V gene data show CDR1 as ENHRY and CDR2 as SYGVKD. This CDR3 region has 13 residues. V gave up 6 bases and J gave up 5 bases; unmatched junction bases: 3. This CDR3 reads CAIRGTENEKLFF. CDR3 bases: TGTGCCATCAGAGGGACAGAGAATGAAAAACTGTTTTTT.